The 10 T cell receptor beta chains presented below share a single source sample, sequenced in a study of cytomegalovirus exposure and HLA in healthy donors. PCR was performed using 60 Vbeta and 13 Jbeta primers. Sequencing was performed with immunoSEQ multiplex PCR; in TCRdb, only in-frame clones are kept and a portion is missing. Of about 170,000 clones in the sample, 73% are singletons; the top ten hold about 4.9%. Input material: PBMCs. All receptors come from a woman between 18 and 29 years old in good health and CMV-seropositive.

V is TRBV7-8 and J is TRBJ2-7; 7 bases match TRBD1. The CDR3 runs to 13 residues. Trimming removed 5 bases from V and 6 bases from J; junction bases left unmatched: 7. CDR1 and CDR2 (germline): SGHVS, FQNEAQ. The CDR3 region has the DNA TGTGCCAGCAGCCTTCGACAGGGCGGCGAGCAGTACTTC. Translation gives CASSLRQGGEQYF.

This clone was found a few times. The V gene is TRBV11-2, the J gene TRBJ2-1; TRBD2 matches at 8 bases. This CDR3 spans 12 amino acids. Trimming at V came to 3 bases and at J to 15 bases, leaving 7 bases not matched to a gene. Per the germline V gene, CDR1 is SGHAT and CDR2 is FQNNGV. CDR3 coding DNA: TGTGCCAGCAGCTTCAGCGGGGGAGCGAGGTTCTTC. Its translation is CASSFSGGARFF.

Written as DNA, the CDR3 is TGTGCCAGCAGTGTTAGCGGGGGGGGACAAGAGACCCAGTACTTC. Residues: CASSVSGGGQETQYF. The chain carries TRBV6-1 and TRBJ2-5, with 11 bases identical to TRBD2. Germline V CDR1 and CDR2: MNHNS, SASEGT. The V and J ends lost 4 bases and 2 bases, in that order; junction bases with no gene match: 3. CDR3 length: 15 residues.

The rearrangement uses TRBV2 and TRBJ1-1; possibly TRBD1 for D (6 bases). V was cut by 6 bases and J by 2 bases, with 13 bases left in between. Germline-derived CDR1 and CDR2 are SNHLY and FYNNEI. This CDR3 spans 14 amino acids. DNA for the CDR3: TGTGCCAGCAGACCTAGACAGGCCAACACTGAAGCTTTCTTT. The encoded protein is CASRPRQANTEAFF.

The chain has TRBV25-1 and TRBJ1-4, with TRBD1 matching over 10 bases. The V segment lost 4 bases and the J segment 3 bases; nucleotides outside the gene matches: 11. The length of the CDR3 is 18 residues. The V gene's germline CDR1 is MGHDK and CDR2 SYGVNS. The CDR3 region has the DNA TGTGCCAGCAGTGGGGACAGGGGCCTTCTGTATTCTAATGAAAAACTGTTTTTT. Translated: CASSGDRGLLYSNEKLFF.

The CDR3 loop reads CASSSLAGGQGFLFF. The CDR3 bases are TGCGCCAGCAGCTCTCTAGCGGGGGGCCAAGGATTTCTGTTCTTC. The chain carries TRBV5-1 and TRBJ2-1, with 11 bases matching TRBD2. With 3 bases clipped from V and 15 bases from J, the junction kept 14 bases outside the gene matches. CDR3 length: 15 amino acids. Germline V gives CDR1 SGHRS, CDR2 YFSETQ.

This clone has only one observation. The chain uses TRBV28 and TRBJ2-7, with 7 bases identical to TRBD1. The V gene's germline CDR1 is MDHEN and CDR2 SYDVKM. The CDR3 runs to 13 residues. Trimming at V came to 7 bases and at J to 1 base, leaving 4 bases not matched to a gene. The CDR3 region has the DNA TGTGCCAGCACAGGGACAGTTTCCTACGAGCAGTACTTC. It is translated as CASTGTVSYEQYF.

This rearrangement joins TRBV2 to TRBJ2-7, with 9 bases fitting TRBD1. CDR1 and CDR2 from the germline V gene are SNHLY and FYNNEI. Trimming cost V 2 bases and J 0 bases; bases outside gene matches: 2. The CDR3 covers 15 residues. CDR3 residues: CASSEPGQGSYEQYF. CDR3 in DNA: TGTGCCAGCAGTGAACCGGGACAGGGCTCCTACGAGCAGTACTTC.

The chain employs TRBV6-5 and TRBJ2-7; tentatively, D is TRBD2 (6 bases). This CDR3 comprises 15 residues. V lost 0 bases and J 6 bases, leaving 15 bases between the germline ends. Germline V gene lookup returns CDR1 MNHEY and CDR2 SVGAGI. The CDR3 loop is CASSYSGSQAGEQYF. The DNA for the CDR3 is TGTGCCAGCAGTTACTCCGGGTCCCAAGCGGGCGAGCAGTACTTC.

This clone was found a few times. Germline and junction disagree at one end, which may indicate a read error. The chain employs TRBV7-9 and TRBJ2-3, with 8 nucleotides matching TRBD2. Per germline, CDR1 SEHNR and CDR2 FQNEAQ (reference sequence). The CDR3 is 15 amino acids. CDR3 region: CSSSFSAGGTDTQYF. The CDR3, as DNA: TGTTCCAGCAGCTTCTCAGCGGGGGGCACAGATACGCAGTATTTT.